This T cell receptor beta chain was identified in a study of blood T cell repertoires in COVID-19 (dated by TCRdb to 2018 to 2021). For the wider study: The collaborator samples originated in the United States, Italy and Spain and spanned the acute and convalescent phases of COVID-19. Where available, HLA class I and class II types were taken from metadata supplied by the sample provider and were not determined by assay-based typing. Sample metadata almost always included a de-identified subject ID, COVID-19 status, age in years and sex. Subjects who had been exposed to COVID-19, were actively infected with it, or had recovered from it provided the deeply sampled blood TCRbeta repertoires that made up the dataset. The prospective study material was composed of cDNA or gDNA derived from T cells, B-cell-depleted T cells, or PBMCs. A freely available public database, intended as a resource for researchers studying the immune response to SARS-CoV-2, is where the repertoires were released. Samples came from the ongoing ImmuneRACE study (first 160 participants) plus 1,254 subjects from 6 global collaborators.

As encoded in the germline V gene (reference sequence), CDR1 is LGHDT while CDR2 is YNNKEL. The CDR3 contains 15 residues, cysteine and phenylalanine counted. Only the CDR3 DNA stays, 45 bases, in frame from base 1. Unmatched junction bases come to 3, with V trimmed by 3 bases and J by 0 bases. What the study reported, not specific to this receptor: The amount of clinical and demographic metadata varied by source and participant and was provided uncurated.

The immunoSEQ Assay, a bias-controlled multiplex PCR, was used to amplify TCRbeta CDR3 regions from genomic DNA. On the study's bioinformatics: Nucleated cell counts per sample were estimated from amplification of reference gene primers within the assay. To quantify the absolute abundance of each unique TCRbeta CDR3 rearrangement, sequence reads were collapsed and filtered. For each sample, productive Simpson clonality was calculated as the square root of Simpson's diversity index across productive rearrangements. TCRdb limited this immuneACCESS table to in-frame rearrangements with V and J called. A share of clones is missing; checked studies link under half to unresolved V genes, and the rest is unexplained. The V and J calls and clone size come from that table; D and trimming were worked out from the DNA. The sample table holds more than 200,000 clones, of which 88% were seen once. The top ten clonotypes cover 0.7% of the sample.

This clone has a handful of counts. No cognate antigen has been identified for it. The record has no base qualities; no much larger clone is one base away. Collaborating institutions collected whole blood in K2EDTA tubes following their own protocols. For TCRbeta analysis, collaborators shipped samples in one of three forms: frozen whole blood, isolated PBMCs, or DNA extracted from either of those sample types. The sample comprised peripheral blood. The rearranged chain carries TRBV3-1 (or the pseudogene TRBV3-2) and TRBJ2-3; 7 central nucleotides agree with TRBD2. The sequence was obtained from a human donor in a cohort sampled during active COVID-19. The CDR3 sequence is CASSQRELSTDTQYF. The nucleotides read TGTGCCAGCAGCCAGCGGGAGCTGAGCACAGATACGCAGTATTTT.